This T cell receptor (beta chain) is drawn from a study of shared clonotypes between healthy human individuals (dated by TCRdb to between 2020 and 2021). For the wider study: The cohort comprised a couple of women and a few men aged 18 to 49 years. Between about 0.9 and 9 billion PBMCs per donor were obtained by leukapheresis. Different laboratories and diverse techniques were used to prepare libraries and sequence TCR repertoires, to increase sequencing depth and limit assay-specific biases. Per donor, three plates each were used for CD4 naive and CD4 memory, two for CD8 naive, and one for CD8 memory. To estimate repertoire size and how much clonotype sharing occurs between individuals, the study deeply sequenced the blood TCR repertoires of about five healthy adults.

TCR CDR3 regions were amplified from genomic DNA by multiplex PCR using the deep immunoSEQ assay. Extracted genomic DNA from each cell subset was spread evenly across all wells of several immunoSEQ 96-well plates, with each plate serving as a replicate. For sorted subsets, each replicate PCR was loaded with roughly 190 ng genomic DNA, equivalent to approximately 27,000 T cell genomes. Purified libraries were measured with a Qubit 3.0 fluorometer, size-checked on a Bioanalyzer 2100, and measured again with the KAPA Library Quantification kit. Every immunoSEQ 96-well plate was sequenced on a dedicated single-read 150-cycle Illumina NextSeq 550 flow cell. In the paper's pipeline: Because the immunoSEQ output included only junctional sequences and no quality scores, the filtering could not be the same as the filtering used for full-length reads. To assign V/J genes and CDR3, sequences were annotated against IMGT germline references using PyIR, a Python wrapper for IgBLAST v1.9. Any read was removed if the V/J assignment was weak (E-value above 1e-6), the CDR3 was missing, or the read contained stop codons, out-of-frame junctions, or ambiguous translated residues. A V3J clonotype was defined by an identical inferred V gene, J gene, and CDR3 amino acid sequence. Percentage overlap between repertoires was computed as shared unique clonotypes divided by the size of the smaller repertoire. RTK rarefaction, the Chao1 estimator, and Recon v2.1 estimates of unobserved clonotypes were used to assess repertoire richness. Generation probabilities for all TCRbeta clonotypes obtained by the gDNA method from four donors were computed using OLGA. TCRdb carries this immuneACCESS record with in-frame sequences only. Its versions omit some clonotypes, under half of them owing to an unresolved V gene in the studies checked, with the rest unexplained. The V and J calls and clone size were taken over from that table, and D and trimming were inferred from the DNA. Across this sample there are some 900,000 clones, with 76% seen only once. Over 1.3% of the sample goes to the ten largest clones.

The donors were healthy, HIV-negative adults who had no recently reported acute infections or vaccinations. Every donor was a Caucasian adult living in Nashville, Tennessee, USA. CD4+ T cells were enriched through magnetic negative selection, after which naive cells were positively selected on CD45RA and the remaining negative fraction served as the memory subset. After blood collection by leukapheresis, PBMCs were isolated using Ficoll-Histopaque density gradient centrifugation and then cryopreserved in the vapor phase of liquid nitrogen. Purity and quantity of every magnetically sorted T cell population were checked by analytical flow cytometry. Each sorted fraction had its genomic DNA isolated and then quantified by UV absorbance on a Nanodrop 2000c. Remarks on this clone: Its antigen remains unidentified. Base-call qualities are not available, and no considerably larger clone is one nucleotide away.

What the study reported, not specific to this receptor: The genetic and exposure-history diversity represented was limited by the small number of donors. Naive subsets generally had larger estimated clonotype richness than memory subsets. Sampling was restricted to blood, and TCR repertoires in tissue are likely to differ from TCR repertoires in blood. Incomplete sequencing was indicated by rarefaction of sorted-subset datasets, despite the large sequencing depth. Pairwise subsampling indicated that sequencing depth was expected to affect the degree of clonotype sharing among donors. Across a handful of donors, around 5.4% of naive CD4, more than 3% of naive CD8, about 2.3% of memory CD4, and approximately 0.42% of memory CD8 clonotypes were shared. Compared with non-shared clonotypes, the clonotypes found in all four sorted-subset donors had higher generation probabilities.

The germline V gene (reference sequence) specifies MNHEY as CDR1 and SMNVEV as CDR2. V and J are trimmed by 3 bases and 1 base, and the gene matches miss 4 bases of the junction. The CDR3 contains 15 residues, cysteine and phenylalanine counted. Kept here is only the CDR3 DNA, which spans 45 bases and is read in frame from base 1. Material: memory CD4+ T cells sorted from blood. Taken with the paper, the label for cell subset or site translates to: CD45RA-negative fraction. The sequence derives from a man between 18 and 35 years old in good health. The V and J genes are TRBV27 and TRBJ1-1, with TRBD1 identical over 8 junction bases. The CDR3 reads CASSFGDRQNTEAFF. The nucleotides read TGTGCCAGCAGTTTCGGGGACAGGCAGAACACTGAAGCTTTCTTT.